The 17 T cell receptor beta chains reported below all come from one sample, sequenced in a study of blood T cell repertoires in COVID-19. Assay used: immunoSEQ multiplex PCR; TCRdb lists only in-frame clones, some missing. The data contain about 230,000 clones, about nine tenths of them singletons. The source material was peripheral blood. The source is a man aged 45-60 years with COVID-19, enrolled during active disease.

This clone was counted a few times. The chain carries TRBV5-1 and TRBJ1-5, with a possible D match to TRBD1 (6 bases). V was clipped by 4 bases and J by 7 bases, with 18 bases between them. Per germline, CDR1 SGHRS and CDR2 YFSETQ. The CDR3 loop spans 15 amino acids. Here the CDR3 DNA reads TGCGCCAGCAGCCCCGACTCCGGACAGTTCCAGCCCCAGCATTTT. This encodes CASSPDSGQFQPQHF.

The rearrangement uses TRBV19 and TRBJ2-5; D ambiguous. V gave up 1 base and J gave up 0 bases, with 6 bases separating them. Germline CDR1 is LNHDA and CDR2 is SQIVND (reference sequence). This CDR3 is built from 14 residues. In DNA form, the CDR3 reads TGTGCCAGTAGTATAGGTTCAGACCAAGAGACCCAGTACTTC. Its translation: CASSIGSDQETQYF.

The chain is built from TRBV6-2 or TRBV6-3 and TRBJ2-1, with 10 bases aligning to TRBD2. The V segment lost 4 bases and the J segment 9 bases; nucleotides outside the gene matches: 6. Germline-derived CDR1 and CDR2 are MNHEY and SVGEGT. CDR3 size: 14 residues. This chain's CDR3 is CASSFSGGVFEQFF. DNA for the CDR3: TGTGCCAGCAGTTTCAGCGGGGGGGTTTTTGAGCAGTTCTTC.

The V call is TRBV5-1, the J call TRBJ2-1; TRBD2 matches 7 bases. This CDR3 is 14 amino acids long. Germline V lookup: CDR1 SGHRS, CDR2 YFSETQ. The ends lost 0 bases at V and 9 bases at J; junction bases unmatched: 6. The CDR3 bases are TGCGCCAGCAGCTTGGGACTAGCTGAGGTTGAGCAGTTCTTC. Protein sequence: CASSLGLAEVEQFF.

This clone has only a few counts. The CDR3 loop is CASSLTLATGNEQFF. The CDR3 DNA sequence: TGTGCCAGCAGCTTGACACTAGCGACGGGGAATGAGCAGTTCTTC. The J gene is TRBJ2-1, the V gene TRBV5-4; 7 bases agree with TRBD2. CDR1 is SGHNT, CDR2 YYREEE, per germline (reference sequence). V shed 1 base, J shed 7 bases, and the junction held 8 bases outside the gene matches. There are 15 residues in the CDR3.

This chain connects TRBV4-2 to TRBJ1-2; the D is unclear. With 0 bases removed from V and 4 bases from J, the gap between germline ends came to 15 bases. The CDR3 covers 16 residues. Germline V gene data show CDR1 as LGHNA and CDR2 as YNFKEQ. The CDR3 region has the DNA TGTGCCAGCAGCCAAGACCGGGGAGACCTGTCCTATGGCTACACCTTC. As protein: CASSQDRGDLSYGYTF.

This clone was recorded only once. The chain recombines TRBV27 with TRBJ1-5; a weak D match, TRBD1 (6 bases). V was clipped by 4 bases and J by 4 bases, with 11 bases between them. Germline-derived CDR1 and CDR2 are MNHEY and SMNVEV (reference sequence). The CDR3 extends over 14 amino acids. The CDR3 here is CASSSGQRNQPQHF. Written as DNA, the CDR3 is TGTGCCAGCAGTTCCGGACAGCGTAATCAGCCCCAGCATTTT.

This clone is a singleton in its sample. V and J are TRBV5-6 and TRBJ2-7, with D tentatively TRBD2 (6 bases). Trimming took 4 bases from V and 2 from J, leaving 19 bases between them. Germline V gene lookup returns CDR1 SGHDT and CDR2 YYEEEE. The CDR3 spans 16 residues. The CDR3 sequence: CASSTLQVGGTYEQYF. Here the CDR3 DNA reads TGTGCCAGCAGCACGTTACAGGTTGGCGGGACCTACGAGCAGTACTTC.

The CDR3 coding sequence is TGTGCCAGCAGTTGGGACAGTCTCTCTGGGGCCAACGTCCTGACTTTC. The encoded protein is CASSWDSLSGANVLTF. This rearrangement joins TRBV6-5 to TRBJ2-6; 7 nucleotides line up with TRBD1. The V gene's germline CDR1 is MNHEY and CDR2 SVGAGI. The CDR3 loop spans 16 amino acids. The J segment lost 0 bases and the V segment lost 4 bases, leaving 3 bases of the junction unmatched.

This chain uses TRBV15 with TRBJ2-5, with TRBD1 identical over 8 bases. The junction had 6 bases not matched to a gene; V was cut back by 4 bases and J by 5 bases. There are 14 residues in the CDR3. CDR1 is LNHNV and CDR2 is YYDKDF in the germline V gene (reference sequence). As DNA, the CDR3 is TGTGCCACCAGCACGGACAGGGCGACGGAGACCCAGTACTTC. It yields the protein CATSTDRATETQYF.

CDR3 loop: CASTPGATNYGYTF. DNA for the CDR3: TGTGCCAGCACCCCAGGGGCCACTAACTATGGCTACACCTTC. This rearrangement joins TRBV28 to TRBJ1-2, with D perhaps matching TRBD1 (6 bases). There are 14 residues in the CDR3. From germline, CDR1 is MDHEN and CDR2 SYDVKM. Trimming left V 7 bases short and J 0 bases short, with 12 bases between.

This chain connects TRBV4-1 to TRBJ2-7; a weak D match, TRBD1 (6 bases). V lost 4 bases, J lost 0 bases, and 19 bases lay in between. CDR3 length: 17 amino acids. Germline assignment: CDR1 MGHRA and CDR2 YSYEKL. DNA for the CDR3: TGCGCCAGCAGCCCGTATCCGACCGGGACATACTCCTACGAGCAGTACTTC. Protein: CASSPYPTGTYSYEQYF.

J is TRBJ2-1 and V is TRBV12-5; TRBD1 matches at 7 bases. Germline V gives CDR1 LGHNT, CDR2 FRNRAP. Germline trimming cut 0 bases from V and 4 bases from J; bases unmatched to any gene: 9. The CDR3 totals 17 residues. As DNA, the CDR3 is TGTGCTAGTGGTTTGGTACTCGGCAGGGGGACGTACAATGAGCAGTTCTTC. It yields the protein CASGLVLGRGTYNEQFF.

The chain combines TRBV6-4 with TRBJ2-2; 9 bases agree with TRBD1. The junction had 5 bases not matched to a gene; V was cut back by 3 bases and J by 0 bases. The germline gives CDR1 MRHNA, CDR2 SNTAGT. The CDR3 loop spans 17 amino acids. The CDR3 DNA follows: TGTGCCAGCAGTGAATCCACAGGGGGCGCGAACACCGGGGAGCTGTTTTTT. It is translated as CASSESTGGANTGELFF.

CDR3 in amino acids: CASSPPSRGNTGELFF. The DNA of the CDR3 is TGCGCCAGCAGTCCCCCGTCGCGCGGAAACACCGGGGAGCTGTTTTTT. The genes are TRBV10-2 and TRBJ2-2, with unresolved D. This CDR3 is built from 16 residues. Trimming took off 5 bases at V and 2 bases at J, with 15 bases between the two ends. Germline values: CDR1 WSHSY, CDR2 SAAADI.

This clone was observed a single time. J is TRBJ2-7 and V is TRBV11-1; weak D call: TRBD2 (5 bases). Per germline, CDR1 SGHAT and CDR2 FQDESV (reference sequence). The V and J ends lost 4 bases and 7 bases respectively, with 11 bases between them. The CDR3 contains 12 residues. For the CDR3, the DNA is TGTGCCAGCAGCTCAAACCGGGAAGAGCAGTACTTC. The encoded protein is CASSSNREEQYF.

This clone turned up a few times. The CDR3 is CASTTGNGEKLFF. The CDR3 DNA follows: TGTGCCAGCACGACGGGGAATGGTGAAAAACTGTTTTTT. V usage is TRBV6-5 and J usage is TRBJ1-4; D not certain. V lost 7 bases and J 7 bases, leaving 13 bases between the germline ends. The V gene's germline CDR1 is MNHEY and CDR2 SVGAGI. CDR3 length: 13 residues.